Below, 28 T cell receptor beta chains from the same sample are listed, as sequenced in a study of blood T cell repertoires in COVID-19. Some clones are missing from TCRdb's copy, which holds only in-frame ones; the method was immunoSEQ multiplex PCR. The repertoire holds fewer than 250,000 clones, with roughly 82% as singletons. Sequenced: peripheral blood. The receptors come from a woman in her 70s with acute or convalescent COVID-19.

The chain employs TRBV14 and TRBJ1-1; 7 nucleotides align to TRBD1. Germline loops: CDR1 SGHDN, CDR2 FVKESK. After removal of 2 bases from V and 1 base from J, the junction contained 1 base not matched to a gene. The CDR3 runs to 14 residues. Here the CDR3 reads CASSQQGGNTEAFF. In nucleotides, the CDR3 is TGTGCCAGCAGCCAACAGGGGGGGAACACTGAAGCTTTCTTT. The whole variable domain, filled in from reference TRBV14 and TRBJ1-1, reads EAGVTQFPSHSVIEKGQTVTLRCDPISGHDNLYWYRRVMGKEIKFLLHFVKESKQDESGMPNNRFLAERTGGTYSTLKVQPAELEDSGVYFCASSQQGGNTEAFFGQGTRLTVV.

This chain joins TRBV11-2 and TRBJ1-2; TRBD1 matches at 10 bases. Germline V gene lookup returns CDR1 SGHAT and CDR2 FQNNGV. This CDR3 spans 14 amino acids. V shed 4 bases and J 7 bases; nucleotides not matched to a gene: 6. This CDR3 is CASSSLRDRGGYTF. CDR3 DNA sequence: TGTGCCAGCAGCTCCCTCCGGGACAGGGGTGGCTACACCTTC.

The rearrangement uses TRBV6-5 and TRBJ1-5; D is uncertain. The CDR3 sequence is 13 residues long. Germline V gene data show CDR1 as MNHEY and CDR2 as SVGAGI. Trimming stripped 10 bases from V and 4 bases from J, with 14 bases between. The CDR3 DNA follows: TGTGCCACCTCCTACGGCGGGAATCAGCCCCAGCATTTT. Protein sequence: CATSYGGNQPQHF.

The chain uses TRBV28 and TRBJ2-4, with a weak D call TRBD2 (6 bases). V dropped 1 base and J dropped 6 bases, with 10 bases sitting between them. The CDR3 length is 14 residues. From germline, CDR1 is MDHEN and CDR2 SYDVKM. CDR3 in DNA: TGTGCCAGCAGTTTATCGGGGGTGGGAAACATTCAGTACTTC. Protein: CASSLSGVGNIQYF.

The rearrangement uses TRBV28 and TRBJ1-5; 7 positions match TRBD1. J lost 7 bases, V lost 4 bases, and 7 bases had no gene match. Germline V gene data show CDR1 as MDHEN and CDR2 as SYDVKM. The CDR3 is made up of 14 amino acids. The CDR3 sequence is CASSSPNRGQPQHF. CDR3 coding DNA: TGTGCCAGCAGTTCGCCGAACAGGGGACAGCCCCAGCATTTT.

The chain couples TRBV28 to TRBJ1-1, with D possibly matching TRBD1 (5 bases). Germline values: CDR1 MDHEN, CDR2 SYDVKM. The V and J ends lost 3 bases and 5 bases respectively, with 13 bases between them. The CDR3 is made up of 14 amino acids. For the CDR3, the DNA is TGTGCCAGCAGTTTTCGGGGGAGGAGGACTGAAGCTTTCTTT. Translation gives CASSFRGRRTEAFF.

This chain links TRBV15 with TRBJ2-5; D may be TRBD2 (6 bases). The CDR3 sequence is 16 residues long. The V end was cut by 0 bases, the J end by 5 bases, with 16 bases between. Per the germline V gene, CDR1 is LNHNV and CDR2 is YYDKDF (reference sequence). The CDR3 DNA follows: TGTGCCACCAGCAGAGAACGCGCCGCGGGAATGGAGACCCAGTACTTC. Its translation: CATSRERAAGMETQYF.

This clone has just one count. The V and J genes are TRBV27 and TRBJ1-5; TRBD1 matches 7 bases. This CDR3 has 15 amino acids. The V and J ends lost 2 bases and 3 bases, in that order; junction bases with no gene match: 4. CDR1 and CDR2 (germline): MNHEY, SMNVEV (reference sequence). The CDR3 sequence: CASSLTGAINQPQHF. The DNA of the CDR3 is TGTGCCAGCAGTTTAACAGGGGCCATCAATCAGCCCCAGCATTTT.

This chain links TRBV6-1 with TRBJ1-1; 9 nucleotides line up with TRBD1. The junction had 6 bases not matched to a gene; V was cut back by 4 bases and J by 0 bases. CDR1 and CDR2 from the germline V gene are MNHNS and SASEGT. The CDR3 extends over 16 amino acids. DNA of the CDR3: TGTGCCAGCAGTGGACGACAGGGGGACATGAACACTGAAGCTTTCTTT. This translates into CASSGRQGDMNTEAFF.

This clone turned up a few times. V and J are TRBV12-3 or TRBV12-4 and TRBJ1-3; D gene ambiguous. The CDR3 is 11 amino acids. Trimming shortened V by 10 bases and J by 2 bases, and 6 bases separated the two germline ends. The chain's CDR3 is CATGTGNTIYF. The CDR3 DNA follows: TGTGCCACCGGGACTGGAAACACCATATATTTT.

CDR3: CASSPGRGNGNTIYF. The CDR3 bases are TGTGCCAGCAGCCCCGGAAGGGGTAACGGAAACACCATATATTTT. This chain links TRBV28 with TRBJ1-3; D perhaps matches TRBD1 (5 bases). The ends were cut back, 6 bases at V and 4 bases at J, with 16 bases in the middle. The CDR3 is 15 amino acids. The germline V gene has CDR1 MDHEN and CDR2 SYDVKM.

This chain joins TRBV5-4 and TRBJ1-1, with D maybe TRBD1 (5 bases). The CDR3 length is 13 residues. Trimming shortened V by 0 bases and J by 6 bases, and 9 bases separated the two germline ends. Germline V gene data show CDR1 as SGHNT and CDR2 as YYREEE (reference sequence). Here the CDR3 reads CASSLAGVAEAFF. The CDR3 bases are TGTGCCAGCAGCTTGGCGGGGGTGGCTGAAGCTTTCTTT. Full variable domain (remainder filled in from reference TRBV5-4 and TRBJ1-1): ETGVTQSPTHLIKTRGQQVTLRCSSQSGHNTVSWYQQALGQGPQFIFQYYREEENGRGNFPPRFSGLQFPNYSSELNVNALELDDSALYLCASSLAGVAEAFFGQGTRLTVV.

This clone was seen a few times. The V and J genes are TRBV7-2 and TRBJ1-1; no clear D. This CDR3 is 14 amino acids long. V dropped 2 bases and J dropped 2 bases, with 9 bases sitting between them. The germline gives CDR1 SGHTA, CDR2 FQGNSA. Written as DNA, the CDR3 is TGTGCCAGCAGCTTAAGGCAGGTCAACACTGAAGCTTTCTTT. Amino acid sequence: CASSLRQVNTEAFF.

The V and J genes are TRBV2 and TRBJ2-5, with a possible D match to TRBD2 (6 bases). Germline assignment: CDR1 SNHLY and CDR2 FYNNEI. Between the trimmed V and J ends, which lost 5 bases and 5 bases, there was a span of 18 bases. This CDR3 region has 15 residues. As DNA, the CDR3 is TGTGCCAGCAGTTTTAGGTGGGGAGCGGGTGAGACCCAGTACTTC. As protein: CASSFRWGAGETQYF.

The V gene is TRBV25-1, the J gene TRBJ2-1; D is perhaps TRBD2 (6 bases). This CDR3 region has 13 residues. CDR1 and CDR2 from the germline V gene are MGHDK and SYGVNS. V lost 4 bases and J lost 4, with 8 bases in between. The CDR3 bases are TGTGCCAGCAGTGGGGCGGGGTACAATGAGCAGTTCTTC. As protein: CASSGAGYNEQFF.

The chain carries TRBV12-3 or TRBV12-4 and TRBJ1-1; unclear D gene. The CDR3 runs to 11 residues. Trimming took off 3 bases at V and 5 bases at J, with 4 bases between the two ends. CDR3 in amino acids: CASSFQTEAFF. The CDR3 coding sequence is TGTGCCAGCAGTTTTCAGACTGAAGCTTTCTTT.

This clone appeared once. The chain uses TRBV4-3 and TRBJ2-3; the match to TRBD2 covers 9 bases. V trimming: 0 bases; J trimming: 8 bases; junction bases outside the gene matches: 6. The germline V gene encodes CDR1 LGHNA and CDR2 YSLEER. The length of the CDR3 is 15 residues. CDR3 in DNA: TGCGCCAGCAGCCAAGATGCGGGGGGGCTGGTTACGCAGTATTTT. Translation: CASSQDAGGLVTQYF.

About this clone: A read error likely explains this, since a far larger clone differs by one base. The rearrangement uses TRBV6-6 and TRBJ2-2; D gene uncertain. There are 12 residues in the CDR3. Trimming cost V 6 bases and J 5 bases, with 7 bases left between them. The V gene's germline CDR1 is MNHNY and CDR2 SVGAGI (reference sequence). CDR3 bases: TGTGCCAGCAGCCCCCGGACCGGGGAGCTGTTTTTT. Translating it yields CASSPRTGELFF.

The CDR3 DNA follows: TGTGCCAGCACGGGGATCTCTATGAACACTGAAGCTTTCTTT. Translation: CASTGISMNTEAFF. The rearrangement uses TRBV27 and TRBJ1-1; D is unresolved. This CDR3 has 14 amino acids. Germline CDR1 reads MNHEY; CDR2 reads SMNVEV (reference sequence). Trimming took 7 bases from V and 0 from J, leaving 12 bases between them.

The chain carries TRBV2 and TRBJ1-1; 7 bases map to TRBD1. V trimming: 8 bases; J trimming: 0 bases; junction bases outside the gene matches: 6. The CDR3 extends over 14 amino acids. CDR1 is SNHLY, CDR2 FYNNEI, per germline. The CDR3 reads CASGLGQLNTEAFF. CDR3 coding DNA: TGTGCCAGCGGCCTGGGACAGCTGAACACTGAAGCTTTCTTT.

The chain links TRBV7-2 to TRBJ1-2; possible D gene TRBD1, 6 bases. Per the germline V gene, CDR1 is SGHTA and CDR2 is FQGNSA. The CDR3 is 14 residues long. V lost 5 bases and J 2 bases, leaving 12 bases between the germline ends. The CDR3 spells CASSGNRANYGYTF. The CDR3 DNA reads TGTGCCAGCAGCGGAAACAGGGCCAACTATGGCTACACCTTC.

With respect to this clone: A much larger clone differs from this one at a single base, so this may be a read error. This CDR3 is also generated by other DNA sequences in the sample. The chain recombines TRBV7-2 with TRBJ1-6, with TRBD1 matching over 7 bases. The V and J ends lost 3 bases and 5 bases, in that order; junction bases with no gene match: 1. CDR1 is SGHTA, CDR2 FQGNSA, per germline. The CDR3 sequence is 14 residues long. Here the CDR3 reads CASSFGTDNSPLHF. The CDR3 DNA sequence: TGTGCCAGCAGCTTCGGGACAGATAATTCACCCCTCCACTTT.

The V and J genes are TRBV7-2 and TRBJ2-7, with D perhaps matching TRBD2 (5 bases). The CDR3 loop spans 13 amino acids. CDR1 is SGHTA, CDR2 FQGNSA, per germline. Trimming pared 5 bases from V and 6 bases from J, leaving 14 bases between. CDR3 DNA sequence: TGTGCCAGCAGCCCGAATAGCGTCGGCGAGCAGTACTTC. It translates to CASSPNSVGEQYF.

The chain links TRBV18 to TRBJ1-2; perhaps TRBD1 as D (6 bases). Trimming took off 4 bases at V and 6 bases at J, with 12 bases between the two ends. Germline V gene lookup returns CDR1 KGHSH and CDR2 LQKENI. The CDR3 runs to 13 residues. CDR3 loop: CASSRGGFDGYTF. Here the CDR3 DNA reads TGTGCCAGCTCACGAGGGGGTTTCGATGGCTACACCTTC.

This chain links TRBV12-3 or TRBV12-4 with TRBJ1-4, with 7 positions matching TRBD1. The CDR3 loop spans 13 amino acids. V was clipped by 6 bases and J by 4 bases; unmatched bases: 2. The CDR3 nucleotides read TGTGCCAGCAGCGGACAGGATAATGAAAAACTGTTTTTT. It encodes CASSGQDNEKLFF.

This chain joins TRBV5-1 and TRBJ2-7; the D gene is possibly TRBD2 (7 bases). Germline V CDR1 and CDR2: SGHRS, YFSETQ. The CDR3 loop spans 14 amino acids. Trimming stripped 5 bases from V and 6 bases from J, with 18 bases between. CDR3 region: CASRGGPQASEQYF. CDR3 coding DNA: TGCGCCAGCAGGGGGGGGCCCCAAGCCTCCGAGCAGTACTTC.

The chain combines TRBV4-2 with TRBJ1-6; a weak D match, TRBD1 (5 bases). Germline V gene lookup returns CDR1 LGHNA and CDR2 YNFKEQ. Trimming pared 0 bases from V and 5 bases from J, leaving 11 bases between. This CDR3 has 16 residues. The CDR3 DNA is TGTGCCAGCAGCCAAGATAAGGGGTCCAATAATTCACCCCTCCACTTT. Amino acids: CASSQDKGSNNSPLHF.

This chain uses TRBV7-6 with TRBJ2-7; weak D call: TRBD1 (6 bases). Germline V lookup: CDR1 SGHVS, CDR2 FNYEAQ. Trimming cost V 4 bases and J 3 bases, with 10 bases left between them. The CDR3 covers 13 residues. CDR3 region: CASSSGQNYEQYF. Written as DNA, the CDR3 is TGTGCCAGCAGCTCGGGACAAAACTACGAGCAGTACTTC.